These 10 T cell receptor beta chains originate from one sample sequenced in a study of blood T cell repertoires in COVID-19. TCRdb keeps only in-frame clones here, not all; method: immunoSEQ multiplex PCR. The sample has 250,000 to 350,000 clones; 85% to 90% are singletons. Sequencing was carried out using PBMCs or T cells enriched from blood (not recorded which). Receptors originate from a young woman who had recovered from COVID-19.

In DNA, the CDR3 is TGTGCCAGCAGTCCCTGGGGCAGGAGCTCCTACGAGCAGTACTTC. This translates into CASSPWGRSSYEQYF. The rearrangement joins TRBV6-5 to TRBJ2-7; possible D gene TRBD1, 5 bases. This CDR3 region has 15 residues. The V end was cut by 5 bases, the J end by 0 bases, with 14 bases between. The V gene's germline CDR1 is MNHEY and CDR2 SVGAGI.

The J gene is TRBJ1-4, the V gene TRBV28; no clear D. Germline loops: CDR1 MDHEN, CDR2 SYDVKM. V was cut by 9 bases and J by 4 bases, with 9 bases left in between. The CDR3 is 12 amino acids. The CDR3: CASWAHNEKLFF. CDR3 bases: TGTGCCAGTTGGGCCCATAATGAAAAACTGTTTTTT.

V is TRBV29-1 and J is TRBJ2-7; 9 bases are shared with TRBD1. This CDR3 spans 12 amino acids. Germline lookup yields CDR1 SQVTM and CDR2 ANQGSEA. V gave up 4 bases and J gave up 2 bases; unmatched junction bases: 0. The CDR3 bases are TGCAGCGTTGGGGACAGGGCCTACGAGCAGTACTTC. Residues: CSVGDRAYEQYF.

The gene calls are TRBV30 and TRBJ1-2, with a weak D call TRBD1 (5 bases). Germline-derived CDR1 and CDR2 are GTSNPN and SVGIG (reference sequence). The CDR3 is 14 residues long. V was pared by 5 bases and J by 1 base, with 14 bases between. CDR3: CAWGGLGGNYGYTF. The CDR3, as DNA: TGTGCCTGGGGCGGGCTGGGGGGTAACTATGGCTACACCTTC. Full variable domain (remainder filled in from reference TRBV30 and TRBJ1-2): SQTIHQWPATLVQPVGSPLSLECTVEGTSNPNLYWYRQAAGRGLQLLFYSVGIGQISSEVPQNLSASRPQDRQFILSSKKLLLSDSGFYLCAWGGLGGNYGYTFGSGTRLTVV.

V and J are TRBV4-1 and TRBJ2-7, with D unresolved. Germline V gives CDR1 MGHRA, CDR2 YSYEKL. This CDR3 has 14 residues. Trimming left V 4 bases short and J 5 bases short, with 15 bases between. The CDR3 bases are TGCGCCAGCAGCCCCCTGGGCCTTTATGACGAGCAGTACTTC. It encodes CASSPLGLYDEQYF.

The CDR3 spells CASSPGLAGIYNEQFF. The DNA of the CDR3 is TGTGCCAGCAGCCCGGGACTAGCGGGAATCTACAATGAGCAGTTCTTC. The chain employs TRBV28 and TRBJ2-1; 13 nucleotides agree with TRBD2. V was clipped by 6 bases and J by 3 bases; unmatched bases: 5. The length of the CDR3 is 16 residues. Germline assignment: CDR1 MDHEN and CDR2 SYDVKM.

CDR3 sequence reads: CASSSPGQGYYGYTF. The CDR3 DNA sequence: TGTGCCAGCAGCTCCCCGGGACAGGGTTACTATGGCTACACCTTC. The chain has TRBV5-5 and TRBJ1-2, with TRBD1 matching 9 bases. Trimming cost V 3 bases and J 3 bases; bases outside gene matches: 6. CDR1 is SGHKS, CDR2 YYEKEE, per germline (reference sequence). CDR3 length: 15 amino acids.

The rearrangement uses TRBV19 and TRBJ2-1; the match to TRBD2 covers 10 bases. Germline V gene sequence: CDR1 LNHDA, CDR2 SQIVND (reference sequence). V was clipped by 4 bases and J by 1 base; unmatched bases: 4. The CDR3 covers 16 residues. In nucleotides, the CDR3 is TGTGCCAGTAGTAAGTTTAGCGGGGGGTCCTACAATGAGCAGTTCTTC. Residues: CASSKFSGGSYNEQFF.

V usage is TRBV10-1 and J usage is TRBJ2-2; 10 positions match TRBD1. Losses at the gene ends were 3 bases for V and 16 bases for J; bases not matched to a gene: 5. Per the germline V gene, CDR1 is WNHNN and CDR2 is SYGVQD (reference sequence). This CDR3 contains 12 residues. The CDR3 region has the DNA TGCGCCAGCAGTGATTCGGGACAGGGGCCGTTTTTT. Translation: CASSDSGQGPFF.

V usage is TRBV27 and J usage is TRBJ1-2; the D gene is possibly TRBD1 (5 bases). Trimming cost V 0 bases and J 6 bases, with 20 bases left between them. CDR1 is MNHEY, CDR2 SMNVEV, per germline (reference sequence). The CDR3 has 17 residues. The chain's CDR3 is CASSLSIRDPGLHGYTF. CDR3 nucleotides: TGTGCCAGCAGTTTATCTATCCGGGACCCGGGACTGCATGGCTACACCTTC.